This passage covers 9 T cell receptor beta chains from one sample sequenced in a study of cytomegalovirus exposure and HLA in healthy donors. Primers for the PCR totalled 60 Vbeta and 13 Jbeta. Using immunoSEQ multiplex PCR, the repertoire was profiled, and TCRdb retains in-frame clones only, with some absent. In the table there are around 190,000 clones, approximately 80% of which are singletons. The sequenced sample was PBMCs. All receptors come from a woman between 45 and 60 years old in good health and CMV-seronegative.

The rearrangement uses TRBV5-1 and TRBJ2-2, with D maybe TRBD2 (6 bases). Trimming took 0 bases from V and 4 from J, leaving 10 bases between them. Germline V gene data show CDR1 as SGHRS and CDR2 as YFSETQ. The CDR3 consists of 15 residues. CDR3 coding DNA: TGCGCCAGCAGCTTGGATGAAGCGGGCACCGGGGAGCTGTTTTTT. Protein sequence: CASSLDEAGTGELFF.

V and J are TRBV23-1 and TRBJ2-1; D perhaps matches TRBD1 (6 bases). TRBV23-1 is sorted into the ORF group, with uncertain function. This CDR3 has 19 residues. The V gene lost 6 bases and the J gene lost 0 bases, with 24 bases spanning the gap. As DNA, the CDR3 is TGCGCCAGCAGCCCAGCGGAGGCGAAACAGGACAGCTCCTACAATGAGCAGTTCTTC. Translated: CASSPAEAKQDSSYNEQFF.

The chain couples TRBV30 to TRBJ2-2; 8 bases are a match to TRBD2. This CDR3 has 15 amino acids. V was clipped by 1 base and J by 5 bases; unmatched bases: 6. From germline, CDR1 is GTSNPN and CDR2 SVGIG (reference sequence). This CDR3 reads CAWSESGSETGELFF. CDR3 coding DNA: TGTGCCTGGAGTGAGAGCGGGAGTGAGACCGGGGAGCTGTTTTTT.

In this sample, this clone turned up a few times. The chain uses TRBV6-5 and TRBJ1-4; the D gene is possibly TRBD1 (6 bases). V lost 4 bases, J lost 8 bases, and 14 bases lay in between. The CDR3 spans 14 residues. The germline CDR1 and CDR2 sequences are MNHEY and SVGAGI. This CDR3 is CASSLQGREEKLFF. In DNA form, the CDR3 reads TGTGCCAGCAGTTTACAGGGCCGAGAAGAAAAACTGTTTTTT.

The chain uses TRBV11-2 and TRBJ2-7; the D is unclear. From germline, CDR1 is SGHAT and CDR2 FQNNGV. CDR3 length: 15 amino acids. Trimming left V 6 bases short and J 2 bases short, with 17 bases between. The CDR3 coding sequence is TGTGCCAGCAGTTCTCCGAGAAGATTGCCCTACGAGCAGTACTTC. Amino acid sequence: CASSSPRRLPYEQYF.

The CDR3 bases are TGCGCCAGCAGTGACTCCAACTTGGACAGGGGACAAGAGACCCAGTACTTC. Translated: CASSDSNLDRGQETQYF. This chain uses TRBV10-1 with TRBJ2-5; 9 bases align to TRBD1. The V segment lost 3 bases and the J segment 2 bases; nucleotides outside the gene matches: 10. Germline CDR1 reads WNHNN; CDR2 reads SYGVQD (reference sequence). This CDR3 is 17 amino acids long.

This rearrangement joins TRBV9 to TRBJ2-5; TRBD2 agrees at 7 bases. Germline loops: CDR1 SGDLS, CDR2 YYNGEE. The CDR3 consists of 16 residues. Trimming removed 0 bases from V and 2 bases from J; junction bases left unmatched: 7. The CDR3 bases are TGTGCCAGCAGCGTAGGAACTAGCGTAATACAAGAGACCCAGTACTTC. Its protein product is CASSVGTSVIQETQYF.

The chain couples TRBV4-2 to TRBJ1-5, with D possibly TRBD1 on 6 matching bases. Trimming removed 1 base from V and 6 bases from J, with 16 bases in between. In germline, CDR1 is LGHNA, CDR2 YNFKEQ. The CDR3 runs 16 residues. CDR3 residues: CASSQVGAGVGQPQHF. The CDR3 region has the DNA TGTGCCAGCAGCCAAGTTGGGGCAGGGGTGGGTCAGCCCCAGCATTTT.

This chain uses TRBV5-6 with TRBJ2-7; 8 nucleotides match TRBD1. Germline V gene sequence: CDR1 SGHDT, CDR2 YYEEEE. The junction had 9 bases not matched to a gene; V was cut back by 2 bases and J by 2 bases. There are 16 residues in the CDR3. The chain's CDR3 is CASSFLPGQATYEQYF. The CDR3 DNA reads TGTGCCAGCAGCTTTCTCCCGGGACAGGCCACCTACGAGCAGTACTTC. The variable domain in full, completed from reference TRBV5-6 and TRBJ2-7, reads DAGVTQSPTHLIKTRGQQVTLRCSPKSGHDTVSWYQQALGQGPQFIFQYYEEEERQRGNFPDRFSGHQFPNYSSELNVNALLLGDSALYLCASSFLPGQATYEQYFGPGTRLTVT.